The 20 T cell receptor beta chains listed next were all sequenced from one sample in a study of Ad26.COV2.S vaccination and SARS-CoV-2 variants. Sequencing was performed with immunoSEQ multiplex PCR; in TCRdb, only in-frame clones are kept and a portion is missing. The profile shows hundreds of thousands of clones, 70% to 90% of them singletons. Treatment reported: 15 to 20 received Ad26.COV2.S at low or high dose, single or two shots; several received placebo; per-sample allocation not given. Sampling occurred on day 63 after the first vaccine or placebo injection. The sample here was peripheral blood, taken in a trial of Ad26.COV2.S vaccine versus placebo. The receptors were gathered from a person aged 18-65 years who received the Ad26.COV2.S COVID-19 vaccine or a placebo.

The chain employs TRBV2 and TRBJ2-7; TRBD1 might be the D (8 bases). Germline CDR1 reads SNHLY; CDR2 reads FYNNEI. The CDR3 extends over 14 amino acids. V lost 3 bases and J lost 5, with 14 bases in between. CDR3 DNA sequence: TGTGCCAGCAGTGAGTGGACAGGGAGGGACGAGCAGTACTTC. Residues: CASSEWTGRDEQYF.

The chain recombines TRBV10-3 with TRBJ2-7; D gene uncertain. V gave up 3 bases and J gave up 0 bases, with 9 bases separating them. CDR1 ENHRY and CDR2 SYGVKD come from the germline V gene. The CDR3 is 14 amino acids. CDR3 sequence (DNA): TGTGCCATCAGTGATTGGAGAGGCTCCTACGAGCAGTACTTC. This codes for CAISDWRGSYEQYF.

The genes are TRBV7-9 and TRBJ2-7; perhaps TRBD1 as D (5 bases). CDR1 and CDR2 from the germline V gene are SEHNR and FQNEAQ (reference sequence). The CDR3 is 14 amino acids. V was cut by 5 bases and J by 4 bases, with 15 bases left in between. The chain's CDR3 is CASSRLGVGYEQYF. The CDR3 coding sequence is TGTGCCAGCAGCCGCTTAGGGGTGGGGTACGAGCAGTACTTC.

This rearrangement joins TRBV27 to TRBJ1-4; no clear D. With 3 bases removed from V and 8 bases from J, the gap between germline ends came to 10 bases. Germline CDR1 MNHEY, CDR2 SMNVEV (reference sequence). The CDR3 has 13 residues. The CDR3, as DNA: TGTGCCAGCAGTTTGATCATTGGGGAAAAACTGTTTTTT. Protein product: CASSLIIGEKLFF.

Here the CDR3 DNA reads TGCGCCAGCAGCCCGGGCCCGTCAGGGGCAAACATTCAGTACTTC. Translated: CASSPGPSGANIQYF. The chain couples TRBV5-1 to TRBJ2-4, with a tentative D call TRBD1 (6 bases). The V gene lost 4 bases and the J gene lost 6 bases, with 17 bases spanning the gap. The CDR3 spans 15 residues. The germline gives CDR1 SGHRS, CDR2 YFSETQ. Looking up the rest from reference TRBV5-1 and TRBJ2-4 gives the full variable domain: KAGVTQTPRYLIKTRGQQVTLSCSPISGHRSVSWYQQTPGQGLQFLFEYFSETQRNKGNFPGRFSGRQFSNSRSEMNVSTLELGDSALYLCASSPGPSGANIQYFGAGTRLSVL.

About this clone: This specimen includes other DNA sequences encoding the same CDR3. This chain joins TRBV9 and TRBJ1-1; D uncertain. V was shortened by 0 bases and J by 1 base, with 4 bases between the two germline ends. Germline CDR1 reads SGDLS; CDR2 reads YYNGEE. The CDR3 is made up of 13 amino acids. CDR3 protein: CASSVATNTEAFF. In nucleotides, the CDR3 is TGTGCCAGCAGCGTAGCTACGAACACTGAAGCTTTCTTT.

The V gene is TRBV2, the J gene TRBJ2-7; 9 bases align to TRBD2. This CDR3 has 14 amino acids. Germline assignment: CDR1 SNHLY and CDR2 FYNNEI. Trimming took 4 bases from V and 0 from J; bases not matched to a gene: 1. CDR3 sequence: CASSVSGGSYEQYF. The CDR3 region has the DNA TGTGCCAGCAGTGTTAGCGGGGGCTCCTACGAGCAGTACTTC.

The chain couples TRBV6-4 to TRBJ2-1; perhaps TRBD1 as D (6 bases). Germline V lookup: CDR1 MRHNA, CDR2 SNTAGT. The length of the CDR3 is 14 residues. V was trimmed by 3 bases and J by 4 bases, leaving 10 bases between them. The CDR3 nucleotides are TGTGCCAGCAGTGATGGACAGCCTTACAATGAGCAGTTCTTC. Its translation is CASSDGQPYNEQFF.

The J gene is TRBJ2-1, the V gene TRBV7-2, with TRBD2 matching 13 bases. This CDR3 region has 16 residues. CDR1 is SGHTA and CDR2 is FQGNSA in the germline V gene. V trimming: 1 base; J trimming: 8 bases; junction bases outside the gene matches: 5. The CDR3 here is CASSLGGLAGLHEQFF. Written as DNA, the CDR3 is TGTGCCAGCAGCTTAGGGGGACTAGCGGGGTTGCATGAGCAGTTCTTC.

The V gene is TRBV5-4, the J gene TRBJ2-3; possible D gene TRBD1, 8 bases. Germline CDR1 and CDR2: SGHNT and YYREEE (reference sequence). This CDR3 is 16 amino acids long. The V end was cut by 2 bases, the J end by 3 bases, with 16 bases between. The chain's CDR3 is CASSFEGGTGTDTQYF. CDR3 DNA sequence: TGTGCCAGCAGCTTTGAGGGGGGGACAGGTACAGATACGCAGTATTTT.

This chain joins TRBV4-2 and TRBJ1-3, with a tentative D call TRBD1 (5 bases). CDR1 is LGHNA, CDR2 YNFKEQ, per germline. The CDR3 loop spans 16 amino acids. The germline V and J ends were trimmed by 0 bases and 0 bases, with 9 bases remaining between them. CDR3 in DNA: TGTGCCAGCAGCCAAGATCGGGGGAACTCTGGAAACACCATATATTTT. This translates into CASSQDRGNSGNTIYF.

CDR3 DNA: TGTGCCAGCAGCTTGGTTGGTGGGAGGCGTTGGAATGAGCAGTTCTTC. It translates to CASSLVGGRRWNEQFF. The gene calls are TRBV5-6 and TRBJ2-1, with D perhaps matching TRBD2 (6 bases). V shed 0 bases and J shed 7 bases, with 17 bases lying between them. From germline, CDR1 is SGHDT and CDR2 YYEEEE. The CDR3 is 16 amino acids.

This chain joins TRBV19 and TRBJ1-1; a weak D match, TRBD1 (6 bases). There are 16 residues in the CDR3. Trimming left V 4 bases short and J 0 bases short, with 15 bases between. Germline V gene lookup returns CDR1 LNHDA and CDR2 SQIVND (reference sequence). The DNA of the CDR3 is TGTGCCAGTAGTAATCCCAGGGGCGGCATGAACACTGAAGCTTTCTTT. Translating gives CASSNPRGGMNTEAFF.

The V gene is TRBV27, the J gene TRBJ2-7; D not resolved. CDR1 is MNHEY and CDR2 is SMNVEV in the germline V gene (reference sequence). The CDR3 runs to 13 residues. Trimming removed 5 bases at V and 1 base at J, with 9 bases between. DNA for the CDR3: TGTGCCAGCAGTGTGGATGGGTCCTACGAGCAGTACTTC. It is translated as CASSVDGSYEQYF.

The table lists this clone with a few counts. This chain joins TRBV19 and TRBJ1-1, with TRBD1 as a possible D gene (5 bases). CDR3 size: 12 residues. Trimming pared 5 bases from V and 6 bases from J, leaving 10 bases between. Germline V lookup: CDR1 LNHDA, CDR2 SQIVND (reference sequence). The CDR3 sequence is CASSLAGAEAFF. DNA for the CDR3: TGTGCCAGTAGTCTGGCGGGGGCTGAAGCTTTCTTT.

The chain recombines TRBV5-6 with TRBJ1-2; D not resolved. The CDR3 is made up of 14 amino acids. V dropped 2 bases and J dropped 5 bases, with 13 bases sitting between them. Per the germline V gene, CDR1 is SGHDT and CDR2 is YYEEEE. The chain's CDR3 is CASSFQAADYGYTF. Here the CDR3 DNA reads TGTGCCAGCAGCTTCCAGGCGGCTGATTATGGCTACACCTTC.

V is TRBV18 and J is TRBJ1-2; no clear D gene. This CDR3 is 15 amino acids long. V was clipped by 4 bases and J by 5 bases, with 17 bases between them. Germline V gene data show CDR1 as KGHSH and CDR2 as LQKENI. For the CDR3, the DNA is TGTGCCAGCTCACTGGGAACGGCGGTTGTTTATGGCTACACCTTC. Its protein is CASSLGTAVVYGYTF.

J is TRBJ2-3 and V is TRBV9, with D perhaps TRBD1 or TRBD2 (6 bases each). V lost 3 bases to trimming and J lost 4 bases, with 21 bases between them. Germline V gene lookup returns CDR1 SGDLS and CDR2 YYNGEE. The CDR3 totals 17 residues. CDR3 nucleotide sequence: TGTGCCAGCAGCGCCCCAAGGGGGGACCTTGTCGCAGATACGCAGTATTTT. It codes for CASSAPRGDLVADTQYF.

V and J are TRBV11-2 and TRBJ1-1; 7 positions agree with TRBD1. Germline assignment: CDR1 SGHAT and CDR2 FQNNGV. CDR3 length: 15 amino acids. Trimming took 3 bases from V and 4 from J; bases not matched to a gene: 8. CDR3 loop: CASSFLQGLGTEAFF. CDR3 coding DNA: TGTGCCAGCAGCTTCTTACAGGGGTTGGGCACTGAAGCTTTCTTT.

The V call is TRBV4-3, the J call TRBJ1-2; TRBD1 might be the D (6 bases). Between the trimmed V and J ends, which lost 4 bases and 5 bases, there was a span of 14 bases. The CDR3 extends over 14 amino acids. CDR1 LGHNA and CDR2 YSLEER come from the germline V gene. Here the CDR3 reads CASSPTTQGYGYTF. CDR3 coding DNA: TGCGCCAGCAGCCCAACAACACAGGGTTATGGCTACACCTTC.